This T cell receptor (beta chain) was identified in a study of blood T cell repertoires in COVID-19. Study details: Acute and convalescent COVID-19 specimens originated in the United States, Italy and Spain.

Per the original methods: Estimates of nucleated cell counts were drawn from the amplification of reference gene primers. Clones were read by immunoSEQ multiplex PCR, and TCRdb kept only the in-frame ones, dropping some. Clone size and the V and J calls come from that table; the DNA yielded D and trimming. The data contain around 250,000 clones, approximately 82% of them singletons. The germline V gene encodes CDR1 SGHRS and CDR2 YFSETQ. Trimming removed 6 bases from V and 2 bases from J; junction bases left unmatched: 7. CDR3 length equals 14 residues. This chain uses TRBV5-1 with TRBJ2-7; 8 nucleotides line up with TRBD2. The sequence was collected from a woman in her late teens or twenties with acute or convalescent COVID-19. The specimen was peripheral blood. DNA of the CDR3: TGCGCCAGCACCGGCCCGGGAGGGCCCTACGAGCAGTACTTC. Translating it yields CASTGPGGPYEQYF.